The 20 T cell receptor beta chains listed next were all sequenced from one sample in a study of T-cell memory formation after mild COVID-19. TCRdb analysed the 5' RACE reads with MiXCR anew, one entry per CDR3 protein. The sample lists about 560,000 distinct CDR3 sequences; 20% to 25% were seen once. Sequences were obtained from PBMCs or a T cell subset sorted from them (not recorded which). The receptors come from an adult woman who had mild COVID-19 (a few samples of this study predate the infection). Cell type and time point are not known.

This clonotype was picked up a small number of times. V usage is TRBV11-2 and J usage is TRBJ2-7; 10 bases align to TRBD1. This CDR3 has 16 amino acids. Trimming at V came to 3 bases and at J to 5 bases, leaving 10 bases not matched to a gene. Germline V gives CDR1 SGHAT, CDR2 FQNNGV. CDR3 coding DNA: TGTGCCAGCAGCTTTCCTGTGGGACAGGGGCTCAACGAGCAGTACTTC. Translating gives CASSFPVGQGLNEQYF.

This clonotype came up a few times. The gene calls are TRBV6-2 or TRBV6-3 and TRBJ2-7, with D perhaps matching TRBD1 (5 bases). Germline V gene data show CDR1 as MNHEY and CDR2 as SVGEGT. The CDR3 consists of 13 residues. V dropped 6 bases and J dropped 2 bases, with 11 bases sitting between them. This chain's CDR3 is CASRITGAYEQYF. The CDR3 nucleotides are TGTGCCAGCAGAATTACAGGAGCCTACGAGCAGTACTTC.

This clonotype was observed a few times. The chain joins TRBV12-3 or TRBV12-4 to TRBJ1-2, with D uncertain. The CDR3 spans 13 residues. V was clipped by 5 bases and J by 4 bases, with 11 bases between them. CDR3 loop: CASSQTRLYGYTF. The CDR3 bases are TGTGCCAGCAGTCAGACAAGACTCTATGGCTACACCTTC.

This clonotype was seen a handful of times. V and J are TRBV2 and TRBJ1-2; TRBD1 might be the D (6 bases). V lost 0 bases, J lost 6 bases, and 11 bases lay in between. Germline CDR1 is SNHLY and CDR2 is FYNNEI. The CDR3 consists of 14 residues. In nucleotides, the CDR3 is TGTGCCAGCAGTGAAGCGCCATCAGGGGATGGCTACACCTTC. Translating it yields CASSEAPSGDGYTF.

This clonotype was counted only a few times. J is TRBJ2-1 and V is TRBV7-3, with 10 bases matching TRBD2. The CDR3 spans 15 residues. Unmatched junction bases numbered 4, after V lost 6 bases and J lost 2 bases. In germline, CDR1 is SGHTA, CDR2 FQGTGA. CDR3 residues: CASRQLAGPYNEQFF. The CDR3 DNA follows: TGTGCCAGCAGGCAACTAGCGGGGCCCTACAATGAGCAGTTCTTC.

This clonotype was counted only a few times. CDR3 nucleotides: TGTGCCAGCAGTTATTTGGGCCCTCGAGCTAACTATGGCTACACCTTC. Its translation is CASSYLGPRANYGYTF. The chain has TRBV6-5 and TRBJ1-2; D uncertain. This CDR3 has 16 residues. Trimming cost V 3 bases and J 0 bases, with 14 bases left between them. In germline, CDR1 is MNHEY, CDR2 SVGAGI.

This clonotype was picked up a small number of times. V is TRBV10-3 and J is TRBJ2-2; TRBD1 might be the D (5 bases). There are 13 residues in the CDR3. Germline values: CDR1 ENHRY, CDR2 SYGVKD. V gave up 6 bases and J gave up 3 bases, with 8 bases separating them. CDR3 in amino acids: CAIRAGYTGELFF. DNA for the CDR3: TGTGCCATCAGAGCAGGGTACACCGGGGAGCTGTTTTTT.

The DNA for the CDR3 is TGCGCCAGCAGCTTCGCGGGAGAGCGGGAGACCCAGTACTTC. It encodes CASSFAGERETQYF. The chain links TRBV5-1 to TRBJ2-5; TRBD2 matches at 7 bases. The germline gives CDR1 SGHRS, CDR2 YFSETQ. Unmatched junction bases numbered 6, after V lost 2 bases and J lost 5 bases. This CDR3 comprises 14 residues.

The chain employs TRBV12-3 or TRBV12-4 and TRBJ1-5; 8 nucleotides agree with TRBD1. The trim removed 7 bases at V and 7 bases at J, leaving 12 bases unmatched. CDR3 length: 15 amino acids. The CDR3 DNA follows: TGTGCCAGCACTGCCCGACAGGGGCCCTTGCAGCCCCAGCATTTT. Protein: CASTARQGPLQPQHF.

CDR3 protein: CASSQSSGLFDQQFF. The CDR3 DNA follows: TGTGCCAGCAGCCAATCTAGCGGCCTGTTCGATCAGCAGTTCTTC. The chain uses TRBV3-1 and TRBJ2-1; 7 bases are shared with TRBD2. In germline, CDR1 is LGHDT, CDR2 YNNKEL (reference sequence). The V gene end was trimmed by 2 bases and the J gene end by 11 bases; junction bases not matched to a gene: 12. CDR3 length equals 15 residues.

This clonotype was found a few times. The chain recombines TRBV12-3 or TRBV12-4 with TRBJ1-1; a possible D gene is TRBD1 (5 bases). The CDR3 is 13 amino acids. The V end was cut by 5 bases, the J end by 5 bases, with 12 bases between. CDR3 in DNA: TGTGCCAGCAGTCATGGGGGTTGGACTGAAGCTTTCTTT. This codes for CASSHGGWTEAFF.

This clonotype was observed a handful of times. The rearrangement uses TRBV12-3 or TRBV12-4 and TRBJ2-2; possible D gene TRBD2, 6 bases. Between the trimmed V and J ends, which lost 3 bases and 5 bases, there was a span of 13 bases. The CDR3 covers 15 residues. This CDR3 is CASSFLTGGTGELFF. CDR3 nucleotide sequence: TGTGCCAGCAGTTTTCTTACAGGAGGGACCGGGGAGCTGTTTTTT.

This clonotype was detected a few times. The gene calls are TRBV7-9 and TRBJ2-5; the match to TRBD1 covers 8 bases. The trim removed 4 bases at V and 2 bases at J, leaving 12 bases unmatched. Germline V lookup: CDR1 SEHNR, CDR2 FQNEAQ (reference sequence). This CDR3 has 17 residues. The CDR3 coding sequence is TGTGCCAGCAGCTCGACCCATCAACAGGGGGGACAAGAGACCCAGTACTTC. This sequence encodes CASSSTHQQGGQETQYF. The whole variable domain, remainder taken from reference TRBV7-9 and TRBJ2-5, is DTGVSQNPRHKITKRGQNVTFRCDPISEHNRLYWYRQTLGQGPEFLTYFQNEAQLEKSRLLSDRFSAERPKGSFSTLEIQRTEQGDSAMYLCASSSTHQQGGQETQYFGPGTRLLVL.

The CDR3 DNA reads as TGTGCCAGCGCCAAACGACTAGCTTTGACAGATACGCAGTATTTT. This sequence encodes CASAKRLALTDTQYF. This rearrangement joins TRBV27 to TRBJ2-3; 7 bases fit TRBD2. J lost 3 bases, V lost 8 bases, and 11 bases had no gene match. The CDR3 is 15 amino acids. Looked up from germline, CDR1 is MNHEY and CDR2 is SMNVEV (reference sequence).

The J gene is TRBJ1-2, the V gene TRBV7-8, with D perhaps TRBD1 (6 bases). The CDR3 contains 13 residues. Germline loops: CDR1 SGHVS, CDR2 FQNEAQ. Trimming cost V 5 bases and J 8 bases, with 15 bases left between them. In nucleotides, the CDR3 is TGTGCCAGCAGCCCTTCACCAGGGGACGGCTACACCTTC. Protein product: CASSPSPGDGYTF.

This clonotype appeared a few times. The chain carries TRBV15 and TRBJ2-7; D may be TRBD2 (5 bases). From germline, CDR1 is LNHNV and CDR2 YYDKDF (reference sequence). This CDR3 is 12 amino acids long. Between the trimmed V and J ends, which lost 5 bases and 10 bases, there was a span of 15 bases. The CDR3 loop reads CATSYTRLRQYF. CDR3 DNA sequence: TGTGCCACCAGCTATACTAGGCTTCGACAGTACTTC.

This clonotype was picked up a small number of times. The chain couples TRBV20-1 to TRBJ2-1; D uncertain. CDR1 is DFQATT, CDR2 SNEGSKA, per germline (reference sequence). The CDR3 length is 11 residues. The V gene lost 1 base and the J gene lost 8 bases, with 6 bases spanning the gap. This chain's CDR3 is CSARVLYEQFF. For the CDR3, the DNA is TGCAGTGCTAGAGTTCTCTATGAGCAGTTCTTC.

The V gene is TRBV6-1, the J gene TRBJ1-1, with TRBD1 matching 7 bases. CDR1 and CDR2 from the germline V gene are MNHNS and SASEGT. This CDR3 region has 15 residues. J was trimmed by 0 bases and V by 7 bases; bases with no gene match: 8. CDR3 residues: CASNLNRGMNTEAFF. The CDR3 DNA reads TGTGCCAGCAACCTAAACAGGGGAATGAACACTGAAGCTTTCTTT.

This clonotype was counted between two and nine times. CDR3 sequence: CASSLGLPARVSTEAFF. CDR3 nucleotide sequence: TGTGCCAGCAGCTTAGGTCTTCCTGCCAGGGTCAGTACTGAAGCTTTCTTT. V usage is TRBV11-2 and J usage is TRBJ1-1; tentative D call: TRBD1 (5 bases). Germline CDR1 and CDR2: SGHAT and FQNNGV. The ends were cut back, 1 base at V and 5 bases at J, with 20 bases in the middle. CDR3 length: 17 residues.

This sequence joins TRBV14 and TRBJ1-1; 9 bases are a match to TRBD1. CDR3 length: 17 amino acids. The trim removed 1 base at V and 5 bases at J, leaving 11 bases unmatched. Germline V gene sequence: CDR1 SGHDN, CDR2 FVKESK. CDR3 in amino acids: CASSQVPYRGRFTEAFF. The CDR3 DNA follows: TGTGCCAGCAGCCAAGTCCCTTACAGGGGGCGGTTTACTGAAGCTTTCTTT.